The 15 T cell receptor beta chains below were found in one sample sequenced in a study of cytomegalovirus exposure and HLA in healthy donors. It was with 60 Vbeta and 13 Jbeta primers that the PCR ran. The assay was immunoSEQ multiplex PCR, and TCRdb's table has in-frame clones only and misses some. This sample has 120,000 or so clones, with around 86% found just once. Input material: PBMCs. Receptors originate from a man aged 40-49 years in good health and CMV-seronegative.

This clone occurred a few times. The chain employs TRBV7-9 and TRBJ1-1; TRBD1 agrees at 11 bases. J lost 6 bases, V lost 4 bases, and 7 bases had no gene match. Germline V gene data show CDR1 as SEHNR and CDR2 as FQNEAQ (reference sequence). This CDR3 has 15 amino acids. The CDR3 is CASSSDRGLLAEAFF. CDR3 DNA sequence: TGTGCCAGCAGCTCGGACAGGGGGCTCTTGGCTGAAGCTTTCTTT.

The rearrangement joins TRBV19 to TRBJ1-2; 7 nucleotides agree with TRBD1. There are 13 residues in the CDR3. Germline assignment: CDR1 LNHDA and CDR2 SQIVND (reference sequence). J was trimmed by 8 bases and V by 9 bases; bases with no gene match: 12. The CDR3 reads CASTIQGWGGYTF. The CDR3 DNA is TGTGCCAGCACCATACAGGGGTGGGGAGGCTACACCTTC.

This clone showed up many times. The chain combines TRBV5-6 with TRBJ1-6; D perhaps matches TRBD1 (6 bases). This CDR3 comprises 15 residues. From germline, CDR1 is SGHDT and CDR2 YYEEEE. V was trimmed by 3 bases and J by 0 bases, leaving 7 bases between them. The CDR3 DNA reads TGTGCCAGCAGCTGGGGGCGCTCCTATAATTCACCCCTCCACTTT. Residues: CASSWGRSYNSPLHF.

The chain combines TRBV11-2 with TRBJ1-2; D unresolved. Per germline, CDR1 SGHAT and CDR2 FQNNGV. Trimming removed 1 base from V and 8 bases from J, with 17 bases in between. This CDR3 is built from 15 residues. CDR3 coding DNA: TGTGCCAGCAGCTTAGTGGCTATGACCGCGGGGGGCTACACCTTC. Translated, it gives CASSLVAMTAGGYTF.

This clone was counted once. This chain joins TRBV19 and TRBJ1-2; D remains unclear. The V end was cut by 3 bases, the J end by 3 bases, with 8 bases between. Germline CDR1 and CDR2: LNHDA and SQIVND (reference sequence). The CDR3 loop spans 13 amino acids. The DNA for the CDR3 is TGTGCCAGTAGTATGGGAGAAGACTATGGCTACACCTTC. Protein sequence: CASSMGEDYGYTF.

This clone is a singleton in its sample. The CDR3 DNA sequence: TGCGCCAGCAGCTTACAGGGGAGCGGTGAAGCTTTCTTT. It codes for CASSLQGSGEAFF. The V gene is TRBV5-1, the J gene TRBJ1-1; 7 bases line up with TRBD1. V shed 2 bases, J shed 7 bases, and the junction held 5 bases outside the gene matches. The CDR3 covers 13 residues. Germline CDR1 reads SGHRS; CDR2 reads YFSETQ.

This clone was observed a handful of times. The chain employs TRBV5-4 and TRBJ1-1, with a tentative D call TRBD1 (6 bases). The CDR3 has 13 residues. V was cut by 4 bases and J by 3 bases, with 10 bases left in between. The V gene's germline CDR1 is SGHNT and CDR2 YYREEE (reference sequence). The CDR3 nucleotides are TGTGCCAGCAGCAGGGGGGGAGACACTGAAGCTTTCTTT. This translates into CASSRGGDTEAFF. The variable domain in full, with the rest retrieved from reference TRBV5-4 and TRBJ1-1, is ETGVTQSPTHLIKTRGQQVTLRCSSQSGHNTVSWYQQALGQGPQFIFQYYREEENGRGNFPPRFSGLQFPNYSSELNVNALELDDSALYLCASSRGGDTEAFFGQGTRLTVV.

The rearrangement links TRBV19 to TRBJ1-1; 8 bases map to TRBD1. From germline, CDR1 is LNHDA and CDR2 SQIVND (reference sequence). The V segment lost 6 bases and the J segment 5 bases; nucleotides outside the gene matches: 5. The CDR3 spans 13 residues. CDR3 sequence reads: CASRGRGQTEAFF. CDR3 nucleotides: TGTGCCAGTAGGGGCAGGGGGCAGACTGAAGCTTTCTTT.

This rearrangement joins TRBV2 to TRBJ2-7, with D tentatively TRBD1 (7 bases). This CDR3 has 14 amino acids. Germline V lookup: CDR1 SNHLY, CDR2 FYNNEI. The V gene lost 6 bases and the J gene lost 5 bases, with 17 bases spanning the gap. The CDR3 region has the DNA TGTGCCAGCAGCGCTTTCGCAGGGGGGAACGAGCAGTACTTC. Translating gives CASSAFAGGNEQYF.

This clone showed up just once. V is TRBV28 and J is TRBJ1-1; D call uncertain. The germline V and J ends were trimmed by 3 bases and 0 bases, with 14 bases remaining between them. This CDR3 has 16 residues. The germline V gene has CDR1 MDHEN and CDR2 SYDVKM. The CDR3 DNA sequence: TGTGCCAGCAGTTTTCTAGGAGCTACAATGAACACTGAAGCTTTCTTT. Encoded protein: CASSFLGATMNTEAFF. Drawing the rest from reference TRBV28 and TRBJ1-1, the complete variable domain is DVKVTQSSRYLVKRTGEKVFLECVQDMDHENMFWYRQDPGLGLRLIYFSYDVKMKEKGDIPEGYSVSREKKERFSLILESASTNQTSMYLCASSFLGATMNTEAFFGQGTRLTVV.

The J gene is TRBJ2-7, the V gene TRBV27, with 7 bases identical to TRBD1. The ends lost 0 bases at V and 2 bases at J; junction bases unmatched: 4. The CDR3 is 15 amino acids. CDR1 and CDR2 from the germline V gene are MNHEY and SMNVEV (reference sequence). The CDR3 bases are TGTGCCAGCAGTTTATCGAGACAGGGTACCTACGAGCAGTACTTC. Translated, it gives CASSLSRQGTYEQYF.

The chain employs TRBV2 and TRBJ1-1, with D perhaps matching TRBD1 (6 bases). CDR3 length: 12 residues. V was pared by 6 bases and J by 4 bases, with 9 bases between. Germline V CDR1 and CDR2: SNHLY, FYNNEI. CDR3 loop: CASRRGTTEAFF. The CDR3, as DNA: TGTGCCAGCAGAAGGGGGACCACTGAAGCTTTCTTT.

The genes are TRBV6-5 and TRBJ2-5; D perhaps matches TRBD1 (6 bases). Germline V CDR1 and CDR2: MNHEY, SVGAGI. The ends were cut back, 7 bases at V and 1 base at J, with 13 bases in the middle. This CDR3 has 14 residues. CDR3 in DNA: TGTGCCAGCACCCCCGGACAGCCCCAAGAGACCCAGTACTTC. This encodes CASTPGQPQETQYF.

V is TRBV27 and J is TRBJ1-1, with 10 positions matching TRBD1. The CDR3 contains 14 residues. Germline-derived CDR1 and CDR2 are MNHEY and SMNVEV (reference sequence). The J segment lost 7 bases and the V segment lost 3 bases, leaving 5 bases of the junction unmatched. The CDR3 DNA reads TGTGCCAGCAGTTTCGACAGGGGGCGAGGTGAAGCTTTCTTT. Its protein product is CASSFDRGRGEAFF.

The rearrangement links TRBV15 to TRBJ1-5; 8 bases line up with TRBD1. Germline lookup yields CDR1 LNHNV and CDR2 YYDKDF (reference sequence). V gave up 9 bases and J gave up 7 bases; unmatched junction bases: 14. This CDR3 contains 15 residues. DNA of the CDR3: TGTGCCACGGGGTTTTTGGACAGGGAAGGACAGCCCCAGCATTTT. Its translation: CATGFLDREGQPQHF.